A selection of T cell receptor beta chains follows, all from one sample in a study of T cells in Graves' hyperthyroidism and ophthalmopathy. TCRdb processed the multiplex PCR reads anew with MiXCR; each CDR3 protein has one entry. Among 160,000 or so distinct CDR3 sequences listed, roughly 10% were seen once. Sequences were obtained from blood. The receptors come from a woman aged 18 to 35 with Graves' hyperthyroidism that later progressed to Graves' ophthalmopathy. CDR3s include the opening cysteine and the closing phenylalanine or tryptophan. The order of the fields is J gene, D gene, V gene, clone size, CDR3 protein, CDR3 DNA. A D gene is named only where the DNA matches it firmly. A clone size is listed for some rows: how often the clone was seen (once, few, many), or a class if it is expanded.

>TRBJ1-1|-|TRBV20-1|many
CSATKANLMNTEAFF
TGCAGTGCTACAAAAGCAAATCTGATGAACACTGAAGCTTTCTTT
>TRBJ1-4|-|TRBV30|-
CAWRQGWNEKLFF
TGTGCCTGGAGACAGGGTTGGAATGAAAAACTGTTTTTT
>TRBJ1-4|TRBD1|TRBV2|many
CASSKRQGAEKLFF
TGTGCCAGCAGTAAACGACAGGGGGCTGAAAAACTGTTTTTT
>TRBJ2-2|-|TRBV12-5|many
CASGLRLNANTGELFF
TGTGCTAGTGGTTTGAGGCTAAATGCGAACACCGGGGAGCTGTTTTTT
>TRBJ2-5|-|TRBV7-9|many
CASSPDGLGQETQYF
TGTGCCAGCAGCCCCGATGGCCTCGGCCAAGAGACCCAGTACTTC
>TRBJ2-3|TRBD2|TRBV11-2|many
CASSLMGLAGVSTDTQYF
TGTGCCAGCAGCTTAATGGGACTAGCGGGAGTGAGCACAGATACGCAGTATTTT
>TRBJ2-5|TRBD1|TRBV5-1|many
CASSSPQGSGAQYF
TGCGCCAGCAGCTCACCACAGGGGTCCGGGGCCCAGTACTTC
>TRBJ1-1|-|TRBV19|many
CASSPQGWRNTEAFF
TGTGCCAGTAGTCCCCAAGGGTGGCGGAACACTGAAGCTTTCTTT
>TRBJ1-1|-|TRBV5-1|many
CASRARVDRNTEAFF
TGCGCCAGCAGAGCCAGGGTTGACAGGAACACTGAAGCTTTCTTT
>TRBJ1-1|-|TRBV7-2|many
CASSTYRKTSNTEAFF
TGTGCCAGCAGCACATACAGGAAAACCTCGAACACTGAAGCTTTCTTT
>TRBJ2-1|-|TRBV11-3|many
CASSFWGGGQFF
TGTGCCAGCAGCTTTTGGGGAGGCGGGCAGTTCTTC
>TRBJ2-7|-|TRBV27|-
CASSLSRASYEQYF
TGTGCCAGCAGTTTATCGAGGGCCTCCTACGAGCAGTACTTC
>TRBJ1-2|-|TRBV19|many
CASSRTAYGYTF
TGTGCCAGTAGTCGGACAGCCTATGGCTACACCTTC
>TRBJ1-4|-|TRBV7-9|-
CASSLGGAWEKLFF
TGTGCCAGCAGCTTAGGGGGGGCTTGGGAAAAACTGTTTTTT
>TRBJ1-3|TRBD1|TRBV4-1|few
CASSQGLGRGYRGNTIYF
TGCGCCAGCAGCCAAGGTTTAGGCAGGGGGTATCGTGGAAACACCATATATTTT
>TRBJ2-2|-|TRBV25-1|few
CASSPGLLNTGELFF
TGTGCCAGCAGCCCGGGACTCCTGAACACCGGGGAGCTGTTTTTT
>TRBJ2-5|-|TRBV7-2|many
CASSPRTHQGETQYF
TGTGCCAGCAGCCCCCGGACTCACCAGGGCGAGACCCAGTACTTC
>TRBJ2-7|-|TRBV20-1|few
CSAYSGEYEQYF
TGCAGTGCCTATTCGGGGGAGTACGAGCAGTACTTC
>TRBJ1-1|-|TRBV4-1|many
CASSQESGLRGTEAFF
TGCGCCAGCAGCCAAGAATCTGGGCTCCGGGGCACTGAAGCTTTCTTT
>TRBJ2-3|TRBD2|TRBV4-2|-
CASSQVAGGIDTQYF
TGTGCCAGCAGCCAAGTAGCGGGGGGGATAGATACGCAGTATTTT
>TRBJ2-2|-|TRBV12-3/TRBV12-4|many
CASSLVGTGISNTGELFF
TGTGCCAGCAGTTTAGTTGGAACCGGGATATCGAACACCGGGGAGCTGTTTTTT
>TRBJ2-5|TRBD2|TRBV20-1|many
CSARPLADQETQYF
TGCAGTGCTAGACCACTAGCGGACCAAGAGACCCAGTACTTC
>TRBJ1-1|-|TRBV5-1|many
CARNEQDSNTEAFF
TGCGCCAGAAATGAACAGGATTCTAACACTGAAGCTTTCTTT
>TRBJ2-4|-|TRBV19|few
CASSMTSELFRNIQYF
TGTGCCAGTAGTATGACTTCGGAGCTCTTTCGGAACATTCAGTACTTC
>TRBJ1-3|TRBD1|TRBV6-6|many
CASSYGTGVPSGNTIYF
TGTGCCAGCAGTTACGGGACAGGGGTTCCCTCTGGAAACACCATATATTTT
>TRBJ1-6|-|TRBV28|few
CASSLIGTYRNSYNSPLHF
TGTGCCAGCAGTTTGATCGGAACCTACAGGAATTCCTATAATTCACCCCTCCACTTT
>TRBJ1-3|-|TRBV28|-
CASSLVRSSGNTIYF
TGTGCCAGCAGCCTAGTTCGGAGCTCTGGAAACACCATATATTTT
>TRBJ2-7|TRBD2|TRBV4-2|many
CASSQDRREREQYF
TGTGCCAGCAGCCAAGATAGGCGGGAGAGGGAGCAGTACTTC
>TRBJ1-5|-|TRBV5-5|-
CASSLGGPNQPQHF
TGTGCCAGCAGCTTAGGGGGGCCAAATCAGCCCCAGCATTTT
>TRBJ2-7|-|TRBV29-1|many
CSVSVSYEQYF
TGCAGCGTTTCTGTCTCCTACGAGCAGTACTTC
>TRBJ2-2|TRBD2|TRBV29-1|many
CSARTGTRRRLEGGELFF
TGCAGCGCGAGAACCGGGACTAGAAGGAGATTAGAAGGCGGGGAGCTGTTTTTT
>TRBJ2-3|TRBD2|TRBV11-2|many
CASSLLGLGSTDTQYF
TGTGCCAGCAGCCTCCTAGGACTAGGTAGCACAGATACGCAGTATTTT
>TRBJ2-1|TRBD2|TRBV5-5|-
CASSFGLAGVEQFF
TGTGCCAGCAGCTTTGGACTAGCGGGAGTGGAGCAGTTCTTC
>TRBJ1-3|-|TRBV4-2|-
CASSQNELAGNTIYF
TGTGCCAGCAGCCAAAATGAGTTAGCTGGAAACACCATATATTTT
>TRBJ1-1|-|TRBV12-3/TRBV12-4|many
CASSLGIDEAFF
TGTGCCAGCAGTTTAGGCATCGATGAAGCTTTCTTT
>TRBJ2-3|-|TRBV10-3|many
CAISVGDTQYF
TGTGCCATCAGTGTGGGGGATACGCAGTATTTT
>TRBJ1-4|TRBD1|TRBV5-6|many
CASSAQGAQDEKLFF
TGTGCCAGCAGCGCCCAGGGGGCGCAAGATGAAAAACTGTTTTTT
>TRBJ1-6|-|TRBV7-6|-
CASSLSRARESPLHF
TGTGCCAGCAGCTTATCCAGAGCCCGCGAGTCACCCCTCCACTTT
>TRBJ1-3|TRBD1|TRBV6-1|many
CASSATGVAGNTIYF
TGTGCCAGCAGTGCTACAGGGGTTGCTGGAAACACCATATATTTT